These T cell receptor beta chains were read from a single sample in a study of tumor-infiltrating lymphocytes in primary liver carcinoma. A single record per CDR3 protein comes from TCRdb applying MiXCR to the multiplex PCR reads. The sample lists just over 300,000 distinct CDR3 sequences, approximately 54% seen once, with about 17% in the top ten. Sequencing input: peripheral blood. The receptor source for this set is a woman between 25 and 40 years old with primary liver carcinoma and hepatitis B virus infection. CDR3s include the opening cysteine and the closing phenylalanine or tryptophan. A D gene is named only where the DNA matches it firmly. The size of a clone is reported for some rows only, either as once, few or many, or as a class for expanded clones.

V	length	size	J	D	DNA	CDR3
TRBV28	15	NA	TRBJ2-1	NA	TGTGCCAGGAGTTACAGGGTGGCTGCCAGCAATGAGCAGTTCTTC	CARSYRVAASNEQFF
TRBV5-4	15	NA	TRBJ2-6	NA	TGTGCCAGCAGCTCGGCTGGGTCTGGGGCCAACCTCCTGACTTTC	CASSSAGSGANLLTF
TRBV12-3/TRBV12-4	15	NA	TRBJ2-3	TRBD1	TGTGCCAGCACCCTAAGACAGGGTGGTCCAGATACGCAGTATTTT	CASTLRQGGPDTQYF
TRBV7-9	15	NA	TRBJ2-2	TRBD2	TGTGCCAGCTGCCTTAGCGGGAGCGGTGCCGGGGAGCTGTTTTTT	CASCLSGSGAGELFF
TRBV4-1	16	few	TRBJ1-6	NA	TGCGCCAGCAGCCAAGTATGGAGCTCCTATAATTCACCCCTCCACTTT	CASSQVWSSYNSPLHF
TRBV6-1	16	NA	TRBJ2-5	NA	TGTGCCAGCAGTGTCCAGAGGGGGAGGGCCTGGGAGACCCAGTACTTC	CASSVQRGRAWETQYF
TRBV29-1	16	once	TRBJ2-4	NA	TGCAGCGTTCCTTCCCCAAGTGAGTTAGCCAAAAACATTCAGTACTTC	CSVPSPSELAKNIQYF
TRBV13	15	NA	TRBJ2-1	TRBD2	TGTGCCAGCAGCCCCGGACTAGCGGGATATAATGAGCAGTTCTTC	CASSPGLAGYNEQFF
TRBV29-1	14	NA	TRBJ2-3	NA	TGCAGCGTCCGAGTGGGGAGAAGTACAGATACGCAGTATTTT	CSVRVGRSTDTQYF
TRBV6-2/TRBV6-3	16	NA	TRBJ1-4	NA	TGTGCCAGCAGTTACGACATACAGCTGTTAAATGAAAAACTGTTTTTT	CASSYDIQLLNEKLFF
TRBV28	14	NA	TRBJ2-7	NA	TGTGCCAGCGACGCGAGGGGGGCCTCCTACGAGCAGTACTTC	CASDARGASYEQYF
TRBV11-2	12	NA	TRBJ2-7	NA	TGTGGCAGCAGCTTAGGTCCCACCGAGCGGTACTTC	CGSSLGPTERYF
TRBV14	14	NA	TRBJ1-1	NA	TGTGCCAGCAGCCGAGCCGGGCTGAACACTGAAGCTTTCTTT	CASSRAGLNTEAFF
TRBV11-3	13	many	TRBJ2-3	NA	TGTGCCAGCAGCTCCCCCTCGACAGATACGCAGTATTTT	CASSSPSTDTQYF
TRBV4-2	13	many	TRBJ2-3	NA	TGTGCCAGCAGCCAAGAGGCCGAAAGTACGCAGTATTTT	CASSQEAESTQYF
TRBV10-3	13	NA	TRBJ2-7	NA	TGTGCCATCATTCATGACAGGTCCTACGAGCAGTACTTC	CAIIHDRSYEQYF
TRBV6-1	13	many	TRBJ2-7	NA	TGTGCCAGCAGCGGCGGTCAACAGACAAAGCAGTACTTC	CASSGGQQTKQYF
TRBV14	16	NA	TRBJ2-1	TRBD1	TGTGCCAGCAGCCACCTGACAGGGGCCTCCTACAATGAGCAGTTCTTC	CASSHLTGASYNEQFF
TRBV13	17	few	TRBJ2-2	NA	TGTGCCAGCAGCCCAAAAGGCTCAGGGACGGACACCGGGGAGCTGTTTTTT	CASSPKGSGTDTGELFF
TRBV6-2/TRBV6-3	13	once	TRBJ2-1	NA	TGTGCCAGCAATCAGGGGGAGGACAATGAGCAGTTCTTC	CASNQGEDNEQFF
TRBV30	13	NA	TRBJ1-2	NA	TGTGCCTGGAGCCAGCAAGCCCTGCGTGGCTACACCTTC	CAWSQQALRGYTF
TRBV5-5	16	many	TRBJ2-2	TRBD2	TGTGCCAGCAGCGAAGGACTAGCGCAAAACACCGGGGAGCTGTTTTTT	CASSEGLAQNTGELFF
TRBV12-3/TRBV12-4	15	NA	TRBJ1-5	TRBD1	TGTGTCAGCAGTTTAAGGACAGGGGGCAATCAGCCCCAGCATTTC	CVSSLRTGGNQPQHF
TRBV6-2/TRBV6-3	15	few	TRBJ1-4	TRBD1	TGTGCCAGCAGTTACCCGGGACAGGAAAATGAAAAACTGTTTTTT	CASSYPGQENEKLFF
TRBV14	14	few	TRBJ1-1	TRBD1	TGTGCCAGCAGCCCGGACAGGGCGAACACTGAAGCTTTCTTT	CASSPDRANTEAFF
TRBV29-1	14	few	TRBJ1-1	NA	TGCAGCGTTGAAGAGGAGACGTTGAACACTGAAGCTTTCTTT	CSVEEETLNTEAFF
TRBV5-6	14	NA	TRBJ1-1	NA	TGTGCCAGCAGCTCGTTTAGGGGGGTCACTGAAGCTTTCTTT	CASSSFRGVTEAFF
TRBV6-5	15	few	TRBJ2-7	TRBD2	TGTGCCAGCAGTTACTTCTCTAGCGGGAAAAACGAGCAGTACTTC	CASSYFSSGKNEQYF
TRBV12-3/TRBV12-4	12	NA	TRBJ1-5	NA	TGTGCCAGCAGGAGAGCCGATCAGCTCCAGCATTTT	CASRRADQLQHF
TRBV11-2	13	NA	TRBJ2-5	TRBD1	TGTGTCAGCAGCACAGGGGGCGTGGAGACCCAGTACTTC	CVSSTGGVETQYF
TRBV13	15	NA	TRBJ2-1	TRBD2	TGTGCCAGCAGCCCGGGACTAGCGCCGACCGAGGAGCAGTTCTTC	CASSPGLAPTEEQFF
TRBV5-6	14	NA	TRBJ2-5	NA	TGTACCAGTAGCTCCGCCACGGGTTATGAGACCCAGTACTTC	CTSSSATGYETQYF
TRBV2	12	NA	TRBJ2-3	NA	TGTGCCAGCAGTACCAAACCAGATACGCAGTATTTT	CASSTKPDTQYF
TRBV7-9	14	NA	TRBJ2-7	TRBD2	TGTGCCAGCCGCCCGTCTAGCGGGAGGTACGAGCAGCACTTC	CASRPSSGRYEQHF
TRBV21-1	17	NA	TRBJ2-3	NA	TGTGCCAGCAGCAAGTATCTAGCCCGGGAGCCCCGGGATACGCGGTATTTT	CASSKYLAREPRDTRYF
TRBV11-2	14	many	TRBJ2-2	NA	TGTGCCAGCAGCAAGGGTTGGGGTACCGGGGAGCTGTTTTTT	CASSKGWGTGELFF
TRBV6-2/TRBV6-3	16	NA	TRBJ2-7	TRBD2	TGTGCCAGCAGTCCCATACCGACTAGCGCTGGCTACGAGCAGTACTTC	CASSPIPTSAGYEQYF
TRBV11-2	16	NA	TRBJ1-1	TRBD1	TGTGCCGGCAGCGTAGGACCGGACAGGGGCAACACTGAAGCTTTCTTT	CAGSVGPDRGNTEAFF
TRBV12-3/TRBV12-4	11	many	TRBJ1-1	NA	TGTGCCAGCAAATCCGGCACTGAAGCTTTCTTT	CASKSGTEAFF
TRBV12-3/TRBV12-4	14	NA	TRBJ2-3	NA	TGTGCCAGCAGTTTCTGGACAGCTAATCAGCCCCAGTATTTT	CASSFWTANQPQYF
TRBV7-9	12	NA	TRBJ1-2	NA	TGTACCAGCAGTCCTACCGGTCATGGCTACACCTTC	CTSSPTGHGYTF
TRBV6-1	12	many	TRBJ1-2	NA	TGTGCCAGCAGCATGACCGGCTATGGCTACACCTTC	CASSMTGYGYTF
TRBV19	13	NA	TRBJ2-1	NA	TGTGCCAGTAGTATAACAGCGAATAAGGTGCAGTTCTTC	CASSITANKVQFF
TRBV11-2	16	NA	TRBJ2-3	NA	TGTGCCAGCAGCCCGACGGGACTTACCCACACAGATACGCAGTACTTT	CASSPTGLTHTDTQYF
TRBV6-2/TRBV6-3	13	NA	TRBJ2-3	TRBD1	TGTGTCAGCAGGCAGGGGGCATGGGATACGCAGTATTTT	CVSRQGAWDTQYF